Each of the 2 T cell receptor beta chains below was sequenced from the same sample in a study of blood T cell repertoires in COVID-19. Sequencing used immunoSEQ multiplex PCR; TCRdb keeps in-frame clones, though not all of them. The table records 250,000 to 350,000 clones, around 88% of them present only once. The specimen was PBMCs or T cells enriched from blood (not recorded which). Receptor source: a woman aged 40 to 50 who had recovered from COVID-19.

As regards this clone: At one end the junction does not follow the germline gene, possibly because of a read error. V usage is TRBV5-4 and J usage is TRBJ2-7; D not certain. The length of the CDR3 is 15 residues. Germline V CDR1 and CDR2: SGHNT, YYREEE (reference sequence). Here the CDR3 DNA reads TGTGCCGGCAGCGTATACCGTTCCCTAAGCGACGAGCAGTACTTC. As protein: CAGSVYRSLSDEQYF. Full variable domain (outside the CDR3, taken from reference TRBV5-4 and TRBJ2-7): ETGVTQSPTHLIKTRGQQVTLRCSSQSGHNTVSWYQQALGQGPQFIFQYYREEENGRGNFPPRFSGLQFPNYSSELNVNALELDDSALYLCAGSVYRSLSDEQYFGPGTRLTVT.

J is TRBJ2-7 and V is TRBV3-1 (or the pseudogene TRBV3-2), with D possibly being TRBD1 (6 bases). With 4 bases removed from V and 5 bases from J, the gap between germline ends came to 18 bases. CDR3 size: 15 residues. The germline V gene encodes CDR1 LGHDT and CDR2 YNNKEL (reference sequence). The CDR3, as DNA: TGTGCCAGCAGCCGCCCCAGGGGTGGAGCCGACGAGCAGTACTTC. Translation gives CASSRPRGGADEQYF.